The present TCR beta chain was sequenced within a study of blood T cell repertoires in COVID-19. CDR1 is GTSNPN, CDR2 SVGIG, per germline (reference sequence). The V gene lost 0 bases and the J gene lost 0 bases, with 12 bases spanning the gap. The CDR3 consists of 16 residues. Cohorts were assigned according to the clinical history that participants reported. In the authors' methods: Using reference gene primer amplification, nucleated cell counts were estimated. Produced via immunoSEQ multiplex PCR; TCRdb's table is partial and in-frame only. The D gene and trimming were derived from the DNA, and the V and J assignments and clone size from that table. Of fewer than 350,000 clones in the sample, roughly 88% were seen once.

The TCR originated in a woman aged 40 to 50 with acute COVID-19. J is TRBJ1-5 and V is TRBV30, with D unclear. Specimen: PBMCs or T cells enriched from blood (not recorded which). The CDR3 region has the DNA TGTGCCTGGAGTGTACGGCGCGGCTATAGCAATCAGCCCCAGCATTTT. It translates to CAWSVRRGYSNQPQHF. The variable domain in full, with the rest retrieved from reference TRBV30 and TRBJ1-5, is SQTIHQWPATLVQPVGSPLSLECTVEGTSNPNLYWYRQAAGRGLQLLFYSVGIGQISSEVPQNLSASRPQDRQFILSSKKLLLSDSGFYLCAWSVRRGYSNQPQHFGDGTRLSIL.